One T cell receptor beta chain is described in this entry. This CDR3 spans 17 amino acids. Germline V gives CDR1 KGHSH, CDR2 LQKENI. V lost 8 bases to trimming and J lost 4 bases, with 23 bases between them. The data originate from a study of blood T cell repertoires in COVID-19. Overall study context: In each case, the material was cDNA or gDNA derived from T cells, B-cell-depleted T cells, or PBMCs.

Data came from immunoSEQ multiplex PCR; TCRdb stores just in-frame clones and leaves some out. The data contain 68,000 or so clones, over 75% of them singletons. Specimen: peripheral blood. This receptor was identified in a man in his fifties with acute or convalescent COVID-19. The chain employs TRBV18 and TRBJ2-2; D may be TRBD2 (6 bases). DNA for the CDR3: TGTGCCAGCCCGGCGGGTAGCGGAACCCCCGGCACCGGGGAGCTGTTTTTT. It translates to CASPAGSGTPGTGELFF.